In its sample, the clone carrying this T cell receptor beta chain was seen many times. These data originate in a study of early T cells in non-severe SARS-CoV-2 infection. For the study at large: Bulk RNA from unsorted whole blood was sequenced; chains were unpaired.

Trimming left V 6 bases short and J 1 base short, with 9 bases between. This CDR3 is 13 amino acids long. In germline, CDR1 is MNHNS, CDR2 SASEGT. Tagging with unique molecular identifiers was applied to individual cDNA molecules. TCRdb analysed the 5' RACE reads with MiXCR anew, one entry per CDR3 protein. The profile covers about 58,000 distinct CDR3 sequences, with approximately 7.7% appearing a single time and roughly 3.5% taken by the ten largest. The sample taken for sequencing was whole blood. The gene calls are TRBV6-1 and TRBJ1-1; D is uncertain. This TCR derives from an adult who was a healthcare worker with PCR-confirmed SARS-CoV-2 infection or an uninfected control (not recorded which). CDR3 loop: CASRIAPNTEAFF. CDR3 bases: TGTGCCAGCAGGATCGCCCCGAACACTGAAGCTTTCTTT.